These T cell receptor beta chains were read from a single sample in a study of T cells expressing NK-cell markers. TCRdb reprocessed the 5' RACE reads and reports one entry per CDR3 protein, with no DNA. The sample data list roughly 110,000 distinct CDR3 sequences. Input material: blood T cells: a sorted CD56 or NKG2C T cell subset, CD4+ or CD8+ T cells, or bulk PBMC T cells (not recorded which). These receptor sequences come from a woman between 18 and 75 years old in good health. Both conserved end residues are part of each CDR3.

V gene	CDR3 length	J gene	CDR3 protein
TRBV27	17	TRBJ2-5	CASSLSLAGGPGETQYF
TRBV3-1	17	TRBJ2-3	CASSPWTSGGRADTQYF
TRBV4-3	14	TRBJ2-1	CASSPTRGINEQFF
TRBV10-3	14	TRBJ2-5	CAISDGGAGETQYF
TRBV19	14	TRBJ2-1	CASSIPLGNNEQFF
TRBV2	14	TRBJ2-1	CASRATGPGNEQFF
TRBV30	13	TRBJ1-1	CACNRDLNTEAFF
TRBV6-4	16	TRBJ2-3	CASSEVGGGGTDTQYF
TRBV4-1	11	TRBJ2-2	CASGGTGELFF
TRBV5-1	15	TRBJ2-3	CASSLTGGVTDTQYF
TRBV14	17	TRBJ2-1	CASSPLGAVGSYNEQFF
TRBV7-8	12	TRBJ1-2	CASSDRERDYTF
TRBV12-3/TRBV12-4	14	TRBJ2-1	CASNPGQRHNEQFF
TRBV2	11	TRBJ2-1	CASNPRREQFF
TRBV2	15	TRBJ2-2	CASSSGNLSPGELFF
TRBV21-1	18	TRBJ2-7	CASTLTSGSPRVSYEQYF
TRBV7-2	15	TRBJ2-5	CASSSPTSGSETQYF
TRBV6-1	16	TRBJ2-1	CASSTLAGGPYLEQFF
TRBV7-9	16	TRBJ2-1	CASSQGGGQGAGEQFF
TRBV9	15	TRBJ2-3	CASSVLSGVPDTQYF
TRBV6-1	14	TRBJ2-3	CASRRGQSTDTQYF
TRBV5-6	15	TRBJ2-7	CASSFAGTGGDEQYF
TRBV12-3/TRBV12-4	16	TRBJ2-3	CASNLGASPLGDTQYF
TRBV20-1	15	TRBJ2-7	CSARQTGDVLYEQYF
TRBV30	13	TRBJ2-7	CAWSWQLSYEQYF
TRBV27	13	TRBJ1-2	CASSPGSGDGYTF
TRBV20-1	14	TRBJ1-6	CSAKPRTGVSPLHF
TRBV6-4	14	TRBJ1-6	CASSDIFLGSPLHF
TRBV7-6	14	TRBJ2-2	CASSIGQGSGELFF
TRBV19	12	TRBJ1-1	CASLTANTEAFF
TRBV25-1	14	TRBJ2-4	CASSEYQDPPIQYF
TRBV5-8	14	TRBJ1-1	CASSIEGRETEAFF
TRBV4-1	18	TRBJ2-3	CASSQVCGAGCSADTQYF
TRBV19	16	TRBJ2-3	CASSIEMDRGRDTQYF
TRBV25-1	14	TRBJ1-2	CASSEQDPNYGYTF
TRBV15	15	TRBJ1-6	CATSRDRQGRTPLHF
TRBV5-5	13	TRBJ2-7	CASSFGGPYEQYF
TRBV3-1	16	TRBJ2-1	CASSQNGGASYNEQFF
TRBV7-9	14	TRBJ2-1	CASSAGVGWHEQFF
TRBV2	15	TRBJ2-1	CASRRLAGVQNEQFF
TRBV27	14	TRBJ1-4	CASSLSWDSEKLFF
TRBV6-1	15	TRBJ2-3	CASSRQGSVTDTQYF
TRBV4-3	16	TRBJ2-1	CAGSQDPAGGPGEQFF